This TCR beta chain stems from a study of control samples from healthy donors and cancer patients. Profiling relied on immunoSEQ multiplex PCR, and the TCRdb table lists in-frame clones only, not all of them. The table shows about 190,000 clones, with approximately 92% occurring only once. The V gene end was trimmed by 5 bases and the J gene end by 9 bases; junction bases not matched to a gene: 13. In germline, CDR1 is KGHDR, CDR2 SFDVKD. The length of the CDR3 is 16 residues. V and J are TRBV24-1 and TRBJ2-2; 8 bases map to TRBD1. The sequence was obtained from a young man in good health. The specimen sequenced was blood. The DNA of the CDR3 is TGTGCCACCAGTGTTTCTCCCGGGACAGGCCACCGGGAGCTGTTTTTT. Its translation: CATSVSPGTGHRELFF.